The 18 T cell receptor beta chains in this list originate from one sample, sequenced in a study of CD8+ T cells in alopecia areata. Once RNA had been extracted, it was reverse transcribed into cDNA to act as the sequencing template. The data were produced by immunoSEQ multiplex PCR, yet TCRdb's version contains in-frame clones alone and is incomplete. The sample is made up of 200,000 to 300,000 clones, none counted only once. A sort of pooled cutaneous lymph node cells used CD4, CD8alpha, NKG2D, NKG2ACE and other stains. What was sequenced was CD4+ T cells sorted from a lymph node. These receptors all stem from a C3H/HeJ mouse with alopecia areata. The strain's MHC: H2-k.

This clone was seen at least ten times. The genes are named according to mouse. The read terminates 4 residues ahead of where the CDR3 ends, so the germline J gene completes it. The chain joins TRBV17 to TRBJ2-2; D remains unclear. Trimming took 5 bases from V and 0 from J, leaving 7 bases between them. Germline values: CDR1 MNHDT, CDR2 YYDKIL. The CDR3 sequence is 14 residues long. The CDR3 DNA, read in part, is TGTGCTAGCAGTCAGACAACAAACACCGGG. Amino acid sequence: CASSQTTNTG. The entire CDR3 protein reads CASSQTTNTGQLYF.

Of note for this clone: The germline and genes are mouse ones. The read falls 3 residues short of the CDR3 end, and the missing part is taken from the germline J gene. The gene calls are TRBV14 and TRBJ1-3; 8 bases fit TRBD1. After removal of 5 bases from V and 8 bases from J, the junction contained 6 bases not matched to a gene. The CDR3 totals 13 residues. CDR1 SGHDT and CDR2 FRDEAV come from the germline V gene. The CDR3 region is CASSPGQGHTLYF. Partial CDR3 DNA: TGTGCCAGCAGCCCAGGACAGGGTCATACG.

In this sample, this clone turned up a few times. The gene names given are mouse names. The sequence runs out 3 residues before the end of the CDR3; the remainder is reconstructed from the germline J gene. Other DNA sequences in this sample translate to the same CDR3. The chain links TRBV5 to TRBJ1-6; no firm D call. TRBJ1-6 qualifies as an ORF whose function is uncertain. Trimming removed 1 base from V and 4 bases from J, with 5 bases in between. This CDR3 spans 14 amino acids. The germline CDR1 and CDR2 sequences are LGHNA and YNLKQL (reference sequence). The sequenced part of the CDR3 DNA is TGTGCCAGCAGCCAAGTCCAATATAATTCGCCC. It translates to CASSQVQYNSP. The full-length CDR3 reads as CASSQVQYNSPLYF.

This clone was counted only a few times. Gene names denote mouse genes. The read gets to within 4 residues of the CDR3 end, and the germline J gene fills in the rest. In the same sample, other DNA sequences code for this CDR3. V and J are TRBV19 and TRBJ2-5; a weak D match, TRBD1 (6 bases). The CDR3 has 13 residues. Germline loops: CDR1 FNHDT, CDR2 SITEND (reference sequence). This chain's CDR3 is CASSIQGWDTQYF. The sequenced part of the CDR3 DNA is TGTGCCAGCAGTATACAGGGGTGGGAC.

In this sample, this clone turned up a few times. Gene labels here are mouse ones. The CDR3 extends 4 residues past the end of the read, so its final part is completed from the germline J gene. This specimen includes other DNA sequences encoding the same CDR3. The genes are TRBV13-3 and TRBJ1-2, with TRBD1 identical over 7 bases. The V gene's germline CDR1 is NNHDY and CDR2 SYVADS. After removal of 7 bases from V and 0 bases from J, the junction contained 3 bases not matched to a gene. This CDR3 is 13 amino acids long. CDR3 amino acids: CASWDRANSDYTF. CDR3 bases read: TGTGCCAGCTGGGACAGAGCAAACTCC.

This clone occurred a few times. Gene labels here are mouse ones. The CDR3 end falls 4 residues outside the read, so it is completed with the germline J gene. The chain recombines TRBV13-3 with TRBJ1-1; TRBD1 might be the D (5 bases). Germline V lookup: CDR1 NNHDY, CDR2 SYVADS. The CDR3 is 14 residues long. V was clipped by 4 bases and J by 0 bases, with 10 bases between them. The CDR3 region is CASSPDSSNTEVFF. The sequenced part of the CDR3 DNA is TGTGCCAGCAGTCCCGACAGTTCAAACACA.

This clone turned up a few times. Germline and genes: mouse. Read data end 4 residues before the CDR3 end; the end is taken from the germline J gene. The chain is built from TRBV13-3 and TRBJ2-2, with 10 bases that match TRBD1. Germline V gene sequence: CDR1 NNHDY, CDR2 SYVADS. The CDR3 has 15 amino acids. After removal of 5 bases from V and 4 bases from J, the junction contained 5 bases not matched to a gene. The sequenced CDR3 bases are TGTGCCAGCAGCGCCAGGGACAGGGGCACCGGG. This codes for CASSARDRGTG. The whole CDR3 reads CASSARDRGTGQLYF. The entire variable domain, with the rest obtained from reference TRBV13-3 and TRBJ2-2, is as follows: EAAVTQSPRSKVAVTGGKVTLSCHQTNNHDYMYWYRQDTGHGLRLIHYSYVADSTEKGDIPDGYKASRPSQENFSLILELASLSQTAVYFCASSARDRGTGQLYFGEGSKLTVL.

Notes on this clone: Genes and germline are mouse. From the germline J gene comes the end of the CDR3, since the read stops 4 residues before it. V usage is TRBV13-3 and J usage is TRBJ2-3; tentative D call: TRBD2 (6 bases). Germline V lookup: CDR1 NNHDY, CDR2 SYVADS. The germline V and J ends were trimmed by 6 bases and 3 bases, with 8 bases remaining between them. The CDR3 extends over 12 amino acids. CDR3 residues: CASTGLAETLYF. The sequenced CDR3 bases are TGTGCCAGCACCGGACTGGCAGAA.

This clone has just a few counts. The gene names here belong to mouse. The read gets to within 4 residues of the CDR3 end, and the germline J gene fills in the rest. This rearrangement joins TRBV19 to TRBJ1-1; no definite D call. CDR3 length equals 12 residues. V gave up 2 bases and J gave up 0 bases, with 2 bases separating them. CDR1 FNHDT and CDR2 SITEND come from the germline V gene (reference sequence). CDR3 protein: CASSMANTEVFF. CDR3 DNA, as far as it was read: TGTGCCAGCAGTATGGCAAACACA.

A few counts support this clone. Gene labels here are mouse ones. The read halts 4 residues ahead of the CDR3 end, with the missing end drawn from the germline J gene. This chain joins TRBV19 and TRBJ1-1, with D unclear. The CDR3 loop spans 13 amino acids. V was trimmed by 5 bases and J by 0 bases, leaving 8 bases between them. Looked up from germline, CDR1 is FNHDT and CDR2 is SITEND (reference sequence). The CDR3 spells CASRTPANTEVFF. CDR3 bases read: TGTGCCAGCAGGACACCTGCAAACACA.

This clone was observed a handful of times. Gene names and germline refer to mouse. The read gets to within 4 residues of the CDR3 end, and the germline J gene fills in the rest. The V call is TRBV3, the J call TRBJ2-5; 10 bases line up with TRBD1. Losses at the gene ends were 5 bases for V and 3 bases for J; bases not matched to a gene: 8. The CDR3 extends over 16 amino acids. Germline lookup yields CDR1 SNHLY and CDR2 FYNGKV (reference sequence). CDR3 region: CASSAGTGASQDTQYF. Partial CDR3 DNA: TGTGCCAGCAGCGCCGGGACAGGGGCGTCACAAGAC. Full variable domain (missing parts from reference TRBV3 and TRBJ2-5): GPKVLQIPSHQIIDMGQMVTLNCDPVSNHLYFYWYKQILGQQMEFLVNFYNGKVMEKSKLFKDQFSVERPDGSYFTLKIQPTALEDSAVYFCASSAGTGASQDTQYFGPGTRLLVL.

This clone has a handful of counts. Gene names denote mouse genes. The CDR3 end falls 4 residues outside the read, so it is completed with the germline J gene. This sample includes further DNA sequences coding for the same CDR3. This chain links TRBV1 with TRBJ1-2, with TRBD1 identical over 8 bases. The CDR3 has 15 residues. V trimming: 3 bases; J trimming: 2 bases; junction bases outside the gene matches: 5. Germline V gene lookup returns CDR1 NSQYPW and CDR2 LRSPGD (reference sequence). CDR3 residues: CTCSAQGAPNSDYTF. CDR3 DNA, as far as it was read: TGCACCTGCAGTGCTCAGGGGGCGCCCAACTCC. Full variable domain (rest looked up from reference TRBV1 and TRBJ1-2): VTLLEQNPRWRLVPRGQAVNLRCILKNSQYPWMSWYQQDLQKQLQWLFTLRSPGDKEVKSLPGADYLATRVTDTELRLQVANMSQGRTLYCTCSAQGAPNSDYTFGSGTRLLVI.

This clone has just a few counts. Mouse names are used for the genes. The missing CDR3 end, 3 residues past where the read stops, is filled in from the germline J gene. The chain employs TRBV14 and TRBJ1-6; D is possibly TRBD1 (6 bases). TRBJ1-6 qualifies as an ORF whose function is uncertain. Trimming cost V 5 bases and J 0 bases, with 9 bases left between them. The CDR3 loop spans 15 amino acids. CDR1 is SGHDT and CDR2 is FRDEAV in the germline V gene. The CDR3: CASSPDSSYNSPLYF. The sequenced CDR3 bases are TGTGCCAGCAGCCCGGACAGTTCCTATAATTCGCCC.

This clone was seen a handful of times. Any gene name here is a mouse gene name. Coverage ceases 4 residues before the CDR3 finishes, and the germline J gene fills in the end. The chain links TRBV31 to TRBJ2-1; 9 nucleotides agree with TRBD2. The ends lost 6 bases at V and 3 bases at J; junction bases unmatched: 3. This CDR3 spans 13 amino acids. In germline, CDR1 is GKSSPN, CDR2 SITVG. Incomplete CDR3 DNA: TGTGCCTGCTGGGGGGGATTCTATGCT. Amino acid sequence: CACWGGFYA. The full CDR3 protein is CACWGGFYAEQFF.

A word on this clone: Genes here carry mouse names. Coverage ceases 4 residues before the CDR3 finishes, and the germline J gene fills in the end. The chain uses TRBV13-2 and TRBJ2-1, with 10 positions matching TRBD2. With V trimmed by 1 base and J by 2 bases, 3 bases remained unmatched. The CDR3 extends over 16 amino acids. Germline-derived CDR1 and CDR2 are NNHNN and SYGAGS (reference sequence). CDR3 bases read: TGTGCCAGCGGTGATAGACTGGGGGGCTACTATGCT. Its translation: CASGDRLGGYYA. The full CDR3 sequence reads CASGDRLGGYYAEQFF.

This clone was counted between two and nine times. Mouse gene names apply. With the read ending 4 residues before the CDR3 end, the germline J gene is used to fill in that end. The chain is built from TRBV19 and TRBJ2-3; D is uncertain. CDR1 and CDR2 (germline): FNHDT, SITEND (reference sequence). This CDR3 contains 15 residues. The V gene lost 1 base and the J gene lost 0 bases, with 9 bases spanning the gap. The CDR3 bases that were read are TGTGCCAGCAGTATAAGCCACAATAGTGCAGAA. It encodes CASSISHNSAE. The entire CDR3 protein is CASSISHNSAETLYF.

A few counts support this clone. These gene names are mouse names. Coverage ceases 4 residues before the CDR3 finishes, and the germline J gene fills in the end. The chain is built from TRBV31 and TRBJ2-4; the D gene is possibly TRBD1 (5 bases). Trimming cost V 1 base and J 1 base, with 6 bases left between them. The germline gives CDR1 GKSSPN, CDR2 SITVG. The CDR3 covers 13 residues. CDR3 DNA, as far as it was read: TGTGCCTGGAGTCAACAGGGTCAAAAC. This encodes CAWSQQGQN. The CDR3 in its entirety is CAWSQQGQNTLYF.

This clone was found a few times. Gene labels here are mouse ones. Coverage ceases 4 residues before the CDR3 finishes, and the germline J gene fills in the end. This rearrangement joins TRBV5 to TRBJ2-2, with 11 nucleotides matching TRBD1. Trimming cost V 0 bases and J 3 bases; bases outside gene matches: 6. The CDR3 is 18 residues long. CDR1 and CDR2 (germline): LGHNA, YNLKQL (reference sequence). CDR3 DNA (partial): TGTGCCAGCAGCCAAGATAGGGGACAGGGGGTCGACACCGGG. Translation: CASSQDRGQGVDTG. The entire CDR3 reads CASSQDRGQGVDTGQLYF.